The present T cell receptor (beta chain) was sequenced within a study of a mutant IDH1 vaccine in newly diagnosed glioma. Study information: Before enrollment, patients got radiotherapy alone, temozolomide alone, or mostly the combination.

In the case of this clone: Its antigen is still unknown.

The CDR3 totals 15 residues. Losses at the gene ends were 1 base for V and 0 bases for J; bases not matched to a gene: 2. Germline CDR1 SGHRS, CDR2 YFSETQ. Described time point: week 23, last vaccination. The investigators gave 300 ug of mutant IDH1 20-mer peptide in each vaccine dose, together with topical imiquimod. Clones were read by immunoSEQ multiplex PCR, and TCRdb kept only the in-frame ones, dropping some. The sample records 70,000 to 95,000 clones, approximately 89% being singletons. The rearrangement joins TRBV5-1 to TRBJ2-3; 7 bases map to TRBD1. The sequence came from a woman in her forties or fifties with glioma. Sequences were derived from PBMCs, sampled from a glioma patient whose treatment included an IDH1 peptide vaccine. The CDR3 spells CASSLPTGSTDTQYF. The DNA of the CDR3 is TGCGCCAGCAGCTTGCCGACAGGGAGCACAGATACGCAGTATTTT.